This passage covers 22 T cell receptor beta chains from one sample sequenced in a study of blood T cell repertoires in COVID-19 (TCRdb year 2020). Library prep was done by the immunoSEQ multiplex PCR assay. TCRdb carries this immuneACCESS record with in-frame sequences only. Its versions omit some clonotypes, under half of them owing to an unresolved V gene in the studies checked, with the rest unexplained. The sample table holds hundreds of thousands of clones, of which 70% to 90% were seen once. Jointly, the top ten make up 1.4% of the sample. Sequences were obtained from peripheral blood. The receptors originated from a woman aged 25 to 39 with active or convalescent COVID-19.

This clone was counted between two and nine times. This rearrangement joins TRBV4-1 to TRBJ1-4, with 8 bases aligning to TRBD1. The germline gives CDR1 MGHRA, CDR2 YSYEKL. The CDR3 runs 16 residues. The V segment lost 4 bases and the J segment 2 bases; nucleotides outside the gene matches: 6. The CDR3 DNA sequence: TGCGCCAGCAGCCCACGGACAGGGAGGACTAATGAAAAACTGTTTTTT. This codes for CASSPRTGRTNEKLFF.

This clone occurred once. The chain's CDR3 is CATRQGFNNEQFF. Here the CDR3 DNA reads TGTGCCACCCGGCAGGGGTTTAACAATGAGCAGTTCTTC. The V call is TRBV15, the J call TRBJ2-1, with D tentatively TRBD1 (6 bases). This CDR3 has 13 residues. V gave up 8 bases and J gave up 5 bases, with 13 bases separating them. The germline gives CDR1 LNHNV, CDR2 YYDKDF (reference sequence).

V usage is TRBV18 and J usage is TRBJ1-2, with 8 bases fitting TRBD1. V lost 3 bases to trimming and J lost 5 bases; unmatched junction nucleotides: 11. The CDR3 has 16 amino acids. Germline V gene lookup returns CDR1 KGHSH and CDR2 LQKENI. This CDR3 is CASSPPDRVGRYGYTF. CDR3 nucleotides: TGTGCCAGCTCACCCCCGGACAGGGTCGGTCGGTATGGCTACACCTTC.

This clone is a singleton in its sample. The chain recombines TRBV5-1 with TRBJ1-5; 7 bases are shared with TRBD1. The CDR3 is made up of 15 amino acids. CDR1 SGHRS and CDR2 YFSETQ come from the germline V gene. With 2 bases clipped from V and 10 bases from J, the junction kept 12 bases outside the gene matches. The chain's CDR3 is CASSFTKGAPRPQHF. The DNA for the CDR3 is TGCGCCAGCAGCTTCACAAAGGGGGCTCCGCGCCCCCAGCATTTT.

There are a few counts of this clone. This chain links TRBV10-3 with TRBJ1-2; D is unclear. Germline lookup yields CDR1 ENHRY and CDR2 SYGVKD. The CDR3 is made up of 13 amino acids. The V and J ends lost 0 bases and 7 bases respectively, with 9 bases between them. In nucleotides, the CDR3 is TGTGCCATCAGTGAGTCACAGCCCCTTGGCTACACCTTC. It is translated as CAISESQPLGYTF.

This rearrangement joins TRBV18 to TRBJ2-5; unclear D gene. This CDR3 has 14 residues. V dropped 0 bases and J dropped 5 bases, with 10 bases sitting between them. CDR1 and CDR2 from the germline V gene are KGHSH and LQKENI. CDR3 nucleotide sequence: TGTGCCAGCTCACCACCTGTACAGTCCGAGACCCAGTACTTC. Translation gives CASSPPVQSETQYF.

The chain is built from TRBV7-9 and TRBJ1-4; D is undetermined. V gave up 1 base and J gave up 5 bases, with 11 bases separating them. The length of the CDR3 is 15 residues. The germline CDR1 and CDR2 sequences are SEHNR and FQNEAQ (reference sequence). The CDR3 DNA sequence: TGTGCCAGCAGCTTAGTCGCGGCAGCCAATGAAAAACTGTTTTTT. As protein: CASSLVAAANEKLFF.

The rearrangement joins TRBV28 to TRBJ2-3; possible D gene TRBD2, 5 bases. Trimming took off 6 bases at V and 3 bases at J, with 19 bases between the two ends. Germline V gene sequence: CDR1 MDHEN, CDR2 SYDVKM. CDR3 length: 16 residues. CDR3 sequence: CASSPSASSITDTQYF. The CDR3 coding sequence is TGTGCCAGCAGCCCCTCGGCTAGCTCAATAACAGATACGCAGTATTTT.

The chain carries TRBV2 and TRBJ2-2, with TRBD1 identical over 7 bases. Germline CDR1 is SNHLY and CDR2 is FYNNEI. V gave up 2 bases and J gave up 4 bases; unmatched junction bases: 4. The length of the CDR3 is 15 residues. CDR3 DNA: TGTGCCAGCAGTGAAACAGGGGCTCTCACCGGGGAGCTGTTTTTT. Encoded protein: CASSETGALTGELFF.

The chain uses TRBV29-1 and TRBJ2-2, with D possibly matching TRBD2 (6 bases). The ends were cut back, 8 bases at V and 6 bases at J, with 13 bases in the middle. Germline CDR1 reads SQVTM; CDR2 reads ANQGSEA. The CDR3 sequence is 12 residues long. CDR3 amino acids: CSITSFSGELFF. CDR3 nucleotide sequence: TGCAGCATCACTAGCTTTTCCGGGGAGCTGTTTTTT.

The chain couples TRBV5-8 to TRBJ2-5, with D unresolved. This CDR3 is 11 amino acids long. Trimming took off 2 bases at V and 5 bases at J, with 4 bases between the two ends. CDR1 and CDR2 from the germline V gene are SGHTS and YDEGEE. CDR3 amino acids: CASSFSETQYF. In nucleotides, the CDR3 is TGTGCCAGCAGCTTTTCTGAGACCCAGTACTTC.

This rearrangement joins TRBV30 to TRBJ1-1; 8 nucleotides agree with TRBD1. The CDR3 runs to 14 residues. V shed 3 bases and J 1 base; nucleotides not matched to a gene: 4. Germline-derived CDR1 and CDR2 are GTSNPN and SVGIG (reference sequence). CDR3 residues: CAWSKGQGNTEAFF. CDR3 DNA: TGTGCCTGGAGCAAAGGACAGGGGAACACTGAAGCTTTCTTT.

This rearrangement joins TRBV27 to TRBJ2-3, with 7 bases aligning to TRBD2. The CDR3 has 16 residues. Trimming removed 2 bases from V and 3 bases from J; junction bases left unmatched: 8. Germline V gene sequence: CDR1 MNHEY, CDR2 SMNVEV (reference sequence). Here the CDR3 reads CASSLLSGVGTDTQYF. The DNA of the CDR3 is TGTGCCAGCAGTTTACTAAGCGGGGTCGGTACAGATACGCAGTATTTT.

The chain combines TRBV2 with TRBJ1-1; no clear D gene. Germline assignment: CDR1 SNHLY and CDR2 FYNNEI. Between the trimmed V and J ends, which lost 6 bases and 6 bases, there was a span of 8 bases. The CDR3 sequence is 11 residues long. The DNA for the CDR3 is TGTGCCAGCAGACAGTCTGCTGAAGCTTTCTTT. Its protein product is CASRQSAEAFF.

This chain links TRBV6-5 with TRBJ2-7; 10 nucleotides match TRBD2. Germline values: CDR1 MNHEY, CDR2 SVGAGI. The CDR3 runs 14 residues. Trimming at V came to 5 bases and at J to 2 bases, leaving 3 bases not matched to a gene. The CDR3: CASSRSGGAYEQYF. The CDR3 DNA reads TGTGCCAGCAGTCGGAGCGGGGGGGCCTACGAGCAGTACTTC.

The chain has TRBV5-4 and TRBJ1-1; D remains ambiguous. The CDR3 length is 16 residues. V lost 4 bases to trimming and J lost 1 base, with 17 bases between them. Germline V gives CDR1 SGHNT, CDR2 YYREEE (reference sequence). The CDR3 nucleotides read TGTGCCAGCAGCCCGGGTAGTACTAGTGGGAACACTGAAGCTTTCTTT. It is translated as CASSPGSTSGNTEAFF.

The chain links TRBV6-4 to TRBJ2-1; D possibly corresponds to TRBD2 (6 bases). Germline V lookup: CDR1 MRHNA, CDR2 SNTAGT. V was trimmed by 4 bases and J by 6 bases, leaving 28 bases between them. The CDR3 is 19 amino acids. The CDR3 sequence: CASSASGSTTAIGGNEQFF. The CDR3 nucleotides are TGTGCCAGCAGTGCAAGTGGCAGTACAACCGCCATCGGGGGCAATGAGCAGTTCTTC.

The chain recombines TRBV19 with TRBJ2-1; the match to TRBD1 covers 9 bases. Trimming cost V 4 bases and J 2 bases; bases outside gene matches: 6. Germline V gene data show CDR1 as LNHDA and CDR2 as SQIVND (reference sequence). The CDR3 runs 16 residues. CDR3 coding DNA: TGTGCCAGTAGTACCCCCGGGACAGGGCCCTACAATGAGCAGTTCTTC. Residues: CASSTPGTGPYNEQFF.

This chain joins TRBV5-4 and TRBJ1-2; D is perhaps TRBD1 (5 bases). The germline CDR1 and CDR2 sequences are SGHNT and YYREEE (reference sequence). The V and J ends lost 1 base and 4 bases respectively, with 8 bases between them. The CDR3 spans 13 residues. CDR3 coding DNA: TGTGCCAGCAGCTTGACAGGCAGCTATGGCTACACCTTC. Translation gives CASSLTGSYGYTF.

This chain joins TRBV5-4 and TRBJ1-1; the match to TRBD1 covers 7 bases. Germline values: CDR1 SGHNT, CDR2 YYREEE (reference sequence). V shed 0 bases and J 1 base; nucleotides not matched to a gene: 3. The CDR3 is 15 residues long. Here the CDR3 reads CASSLAPGGNTEAFF. The CDR3 coding sequence is TGTGCCAGCAGCTTGGCCCCAGGGGGGAACACTGAAGCTTTCTTT. Drawing the rest from reference TRBV5-4 and TRBJ1-1, the complete variable domain is ETGVTQSPTHLIKTRGQQVTLRCSSQSGHNTVSWYQQALGQGPQFIFQYYREEENGRGNFPPRFSGLQFPNYSSELNVNALELDDSALYLCASSLAPGGNTEAFFGQGTRLTVV.

CDR3 residues: CASSLGLAGVATEAFF. The DNA of the CDR3 is TGTGCCAGCAGCTTAGGATTAGCAGGGGTGGCCACTGAAGCTTTCTTT. This chain uses TRBV7-9 with TRBJ1-1, with a tentative D call TRBD1 (6 bases). Per the germline V gene, CDR1 is SEHNR and CDR2 is FQNEAQ (reference sequence). The length of the CDR3 is 16 residues. Deletions cut 1 base from V and 4 bases from J, with 16 bases between.

V is TRBV30 and J is TRBJ1-1; D possibly corresponds to TRBD1 (6 bases). CDR1 GTSNPN and CDR2 SVGIG come from the germline V gene (reference sequence). The CDR3 length is 13 residues. V shed 8 bases and J shed 1 base, with 14 bases lying between them. CDR3 DNA sequence: TGTGCCGTATTACAGGGTTCGAACACTGAAGCTTTCTTT. Amino acid sequence: CAVLQGSNTEAFF.